This T cell receptor beta chain was profiled in a study of metastatic and nonmetastatic thyroid tumors (dated by TCRdb to about 2020). Background on the whole study: Repertoires from peripheral blood and from tumor or nodule tissue samples of malignant and benign thyroid patients were compared.

This clone has a handful of counts. Its cognate antigen has yet to be identified. No base-level quality is on record; no much larger clone is a single base apart. The germline V gene supplies CDR1 SGHTA and CDR2 FQGNSA. Relative to germline, V is 5 bases shorter and J is 7 bases shorter, with 8 bases between their ends. The CDR3 goes from the cysteine to the phenylalanine over 11 residues. The kept DNA is CDR3 alone, 33 bases in frame from the first base. The library was built by means of PCR. Sequencer: Illumina HiSeq 4000. High-throughput sequencing was used to profile the CDR3 region of the TCR beta-chain in every patient. The authors' pipeline ran thus. Drawing on CDR3 differences between clinicopathological groups, the researchers built a classifier meant to tell apart patients with distant-metastatic papillary thyroid cancer. The Shannon index was used to measure repertoire diversity, and the Morisita-Horn index was used to measure how similar tumor and blood repertoires were. TCRdb handled the public reads itself, with Q25 trimming in fastp and clone calling in MiXCR, and kept productive beta chains. The V and J calls reflect TCRdb's pipeline rather than the authors' work. The sample table lists over 6,500 clones, 35% to 45% of them with a count of one. The ten largest clones capture around 13% of the sample.

None of the patients had been given any treatment before thyroid surgery. The study retrospectively analysed patient clinical samples collected from about 2012 to 2018 using T-cell receptor beta sequencing. Study-wide findings and limitations: In both blood and tumor samples, malignant tumors were reported to have significantly higher TCR beta diversity than benign nodules.

The receptor comes from a female donor with papillary thyroid cancer or a benign thyroid nodule (not recorded which). Some clones in this sample may be carry-over from other donors' samples. The chain is made from TRBV7-2 and TRBJ2-5; no D segment can be confidently identified. Sequences were obtained from adjacent normal tissue. The CDR3 loop reads CASSLLATQYF. In nucleotide form, the sequence is TGTGCCAGCAGCCTTCTTGCGACCCAGTACTTC. With all but the CDR3 taken from the reference TRBV7-2 and TRBJ2-5 genes, the full variable domain is: GAGVSQSPSNKVTEKGKDVELRCDPISGHTALYWYRQSLGQGLEFLIYFQGNSAPDKSGLPSDRFSAERTGGSVSTLTIQRTQQEDSAVYLCASSLLATQYFGPGTRLLVL.